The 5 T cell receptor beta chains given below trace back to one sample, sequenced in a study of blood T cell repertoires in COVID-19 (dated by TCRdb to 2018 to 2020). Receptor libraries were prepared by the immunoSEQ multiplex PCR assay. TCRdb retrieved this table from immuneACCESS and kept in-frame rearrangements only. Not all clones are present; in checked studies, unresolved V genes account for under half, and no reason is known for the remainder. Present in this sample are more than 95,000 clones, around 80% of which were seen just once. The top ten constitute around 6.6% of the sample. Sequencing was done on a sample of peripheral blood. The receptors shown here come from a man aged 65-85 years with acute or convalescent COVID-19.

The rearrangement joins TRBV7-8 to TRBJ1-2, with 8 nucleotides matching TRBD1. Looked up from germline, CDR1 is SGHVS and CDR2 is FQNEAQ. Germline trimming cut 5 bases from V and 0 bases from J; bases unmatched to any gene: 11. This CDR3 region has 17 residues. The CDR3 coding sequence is TGTGCCAGCAGCCCCCAGGGGGCCTTTACCCCTAACTATGGCTACACCTTC. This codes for CASSPQGAFTPNYGYTF. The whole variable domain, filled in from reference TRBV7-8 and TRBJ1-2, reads GAGVSQSPRYKVAKRGQDVALRCDPISGHVSLFWYQQALGQGPEFLTYFQNEAQLDKSGLPSDRFFAERPEGSVSTLKIQRTQQEDSAVYLCASSPQGAFTPNYGYTFGSGTRLTVV.

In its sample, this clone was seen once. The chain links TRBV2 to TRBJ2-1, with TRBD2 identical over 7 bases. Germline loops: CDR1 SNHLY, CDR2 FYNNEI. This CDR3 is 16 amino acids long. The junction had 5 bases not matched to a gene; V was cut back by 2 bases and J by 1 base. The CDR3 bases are TGTGCCAGCAGTGAAACTGGGCGGGGGTCCTACAATGAGCAGTTCTTC. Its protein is CASSETGRGSYNEQFF.

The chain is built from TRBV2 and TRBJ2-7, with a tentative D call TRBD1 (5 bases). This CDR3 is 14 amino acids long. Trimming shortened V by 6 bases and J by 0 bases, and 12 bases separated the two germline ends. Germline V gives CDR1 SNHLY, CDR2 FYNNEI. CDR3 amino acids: CASSRGALSYEQYF. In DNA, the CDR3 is TGTGCCAGCAGCCGTGGGGCGCTCTCCTACGAGCAGTACTTC. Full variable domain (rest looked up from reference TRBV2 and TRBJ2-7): EPEVTQTPSHQVTQMGQEVILRCVPISNHLYFYWYRQILGQKVEFLVSFYNNEISEKSEIFDDQFSVERPDGSNFTLKIRSTKLEDSAMYFCASSRGALSYEQYFGPGTRLTVT.

Written as DNA, the CDR3 is TGTGCCAGCAGCTTGGGGGGTCGTACCGGGGAGCTGTTTTTT. It encodes CASSLGGRTGELFF. V is TRBV7-9 and J is TRBJ2-2, with D perhaps TRBD2 (6 bases). Germline CDR1 and CDR2: SEHNR and FQNEAQ (reference sequence). The CDR3 runs to 14 residues. The V end was cut by 3 bases, the J end by 5 bases, with 10 bases between.

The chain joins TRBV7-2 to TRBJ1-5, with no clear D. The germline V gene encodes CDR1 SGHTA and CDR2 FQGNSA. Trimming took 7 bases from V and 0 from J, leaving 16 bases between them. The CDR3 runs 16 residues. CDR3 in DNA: TGTGCCAGCACCCTTGAGCCCCCCGGTAGCAATCAGCCCCAGCATTTT. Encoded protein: CASTLEPPGSNQPQHF.